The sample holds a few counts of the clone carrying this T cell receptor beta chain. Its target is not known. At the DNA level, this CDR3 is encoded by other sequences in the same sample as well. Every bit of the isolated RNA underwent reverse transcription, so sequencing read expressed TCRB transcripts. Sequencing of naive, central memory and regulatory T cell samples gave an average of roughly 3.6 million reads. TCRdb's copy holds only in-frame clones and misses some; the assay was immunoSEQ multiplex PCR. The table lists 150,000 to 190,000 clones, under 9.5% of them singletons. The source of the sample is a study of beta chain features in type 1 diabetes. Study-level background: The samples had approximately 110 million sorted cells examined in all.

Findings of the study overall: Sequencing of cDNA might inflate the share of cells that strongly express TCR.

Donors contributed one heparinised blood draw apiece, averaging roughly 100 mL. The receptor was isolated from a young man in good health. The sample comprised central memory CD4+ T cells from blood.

The CDR3 protein is CASQGRTGELFF. The CDR3 region has the DNA TGTGCCAGCCAGGGTCGCACCGGGGAGCTGTTTTTT. The chain recombines TRBV28 with TRBJ2-2, with a weak D call TRBD1 (5 bases). The ends were cut back, 8 bases at V and 4 bases at J, with 8 bases in the middle. Germline CDR1 MDHEN, CDR2 SYDVKM. The CDR3 extends over 12 amino acids.